This TCR beta chain is from a study of T cell responses to AZD1222 COVID-19 vaccine. Study-wide points: Clonal diversity was possibly underestimated, and the donors were mostly white British, with more females. Targeting of unmutated variant regions was reportedly seen in nearly half of spike-specific TCRs. Baseline seropositives among AZD1222 recipients totaled only 6 or 7.

Produced via immunoSEQ multiplex PCR; TCRdb's table is partial and in-frame only. The sample has roughly 100,000 clones; approximately 81% are singletons. Germline CDR1 reads MNHEY; CDR2 reads SVGEGT. The CDR3 is 15 residues long. V was pared by 3 bases and J by 5 bases, with 15 bases between. To note about this clone: Its antigen is unknown.

This specimen consisted of peripheral blood, obtained on day 0 of AZD1222 vaccination. This rearrangement joins TRBV6-2 or TRBV6-3 to TRBJ2-3; a weak D match, TRBD2 (6 bases). This TCR derives from an adult in good health. The CDR3 here is CASSYLGGAGDTQYF. The CDR3 nucleotides read TGTGCCAGCAGTTATTTGGGAGGTGCGGGAGATACGCAGTATTTT.